Listed below are T cell receptor beta chains from one sample, sequenced in a study of tumor-infiltrating lymphocytes in oesophageal squamous cell carcinoma. TCRdb re-derived calls from the PCR reads in MiXCR, one entry per CDR3 protein. Of 8,500 to 14,000 distinct CDR3 sequences in the sample, around half are singletons; the top ten hold almost 25%. The sample consisted of esophageal tumor tissue. All receptors derive from a male donor with esophageal squamous cell carcinoma. The CDR3 runs from the conserved cysteine through the conserved F or W. D genes are given only for firm matches. Size values are once, few and many counts, or a class for expanded clones, and some rows have none.

cdr3_length,v_call,clone_size,j_call,d_call,cdr3_aa,cdr3_nt
17,TRBV12-3/TRBV12-4,many,TRBJ1-1,.,CASILFEQGSGDTEAFF,TGTGCCAGCATCCTTTTCGAACAGGGTAGCGGGGACACTGAAGCTTTCTTT
13,TRBV7-8,.,TRBJ1-1,.,CASSLEYGNEAFF,TGTGCCAGCAGCTTAGAGTACGGGAATGAAGCTTTCTTT
15,TRBV28,few,TRBJ2-3,.,CASSLSAQMADTQYF,TGTGCCAGCAGTTTATCGGCCCAAATGGCAGATACGCAGTATTTT
18,TRBV28,.,TRBJ2-3,TRBD2,CASSLPSSGMARTDTQYF,TGTGCCAGCAGTTTACCCTCTAGCGGGATGGCTCGCACAGATACGCAGTATTTT
17,TRBV7-2,once,TRBJ2-1,.,CASSLNFVTRAYNEQFF,TGTGCCAGCAGCTTAAATTTTGTGACTAGGGCCTACAATGAGCAGTTCTTC
15,TRBV7-2,few,TRBJ1-1,.,CASRPESRGNTEAFF,TGTGCCAGCAGGCCAGAATCTAGAGGGAACACTGAAGCTTTCTTT
13,TRBV7-9,.,TRBJ2-5,.,CASRTPGHETQYF,TGTGCCAGCAGAACCCCAGGGCACGAGACCCAGTACTTC
14,TRBV7-6,few,TRBJ2-3,TRBD1,CASSLVVRGDTQYF,TGTGCCAGCAGCTTAGTTGTCAGGGGGGATACGCAGTATTTT
13,TRBV7-2,few,TRBJ2-7,.,CASSLVRVDEQYF,TGTGCCAGCAGCTTAGTTCGGGTCGACGAGCAGTACTTC
17,TRBV27,once,TRBJ2-7,.,CASRTNPGTLSSYEQYF,TGTGCCAGCAGGACTAATCCCGGGACTCTCAGCTCCTACGAGCAGTACTTC
18,TRBV7-2,.,TRBJ2-5,TRBD2,CASSFGGGAGVGWETQYF,TGTGCCAGCAGCTTTGGGGGTGGAGCGGGAGTGGGCTGGGAGACCCAGTACTTC
14,TRBV7-9,.,TRBJ2-7,.,CASSLGGVGSEQYF,TGTGCCAGCAGCTTAGGAGGAGTAGGTTCCGAGCAGTACTTC
10,TRBV28,.,TRBJ2-6,TRBD1,CASNGVAGGF,TGTGCCAGCAACGGGGTTGCAGGGGGCTTC
16,TRBV12-3/TRBV12-4,.,TRBJ2-7,TRBD2,CASSSHGTSGSYEQYF,TGTGCCAGCAGTTCCCACGGGACTAGCGGGAGCTACGAGCAGTACTTC
14,TRBV7-3,.,TRBJ2-5,.,CASSLSHSTETQYF,TGTGCCAGCAGCTTATCCCACTCGACTGAGACCCAGTACTTC
15,TRBV11-2,.,TRBJ2-5,TRBD1,CASSLGDRFQETQYF,TGTGCCAGCAGCTTAGGGGACAGGTTCCAAGAGACCCAGTACTTC
13,TRBV19,.,TRBJ2-2,.,CASSVLNTGELFF,TGTGCCAGTAGCGTACTTAACACCGGGGAGCTGTTTTTT
13,TRBV7-3,.,TRBJ2-1,.,CASSFFPYNEQFF,TGTGCCAGCAGCTTCTTCCCATACAATGAGCAGTTCTTC
13,TRBV5-1,few,TRBJ2-7,TRBD1,CASSLTGSDEQYF,TGCGCCAGCAGCCTGACAGGGTCCGACGAGCAGTACTTC
16,TRBV6-1,medium-sized,TRBJ2-3,TRBD2,CASNSPPGLAANTQYF,TGTGCCAGCAACAGCCCCCCGGGACTAGCGGCAAATACGCAGTATTTT
14,TRBV5-1,few,TRBJ2-7,.,CASSLGGSSYEQYF,TGCGCCAGCAGCTTGGGGGGTTCCTCCTACGAGCAGTACTTC
14,TRBV7-3,few,TRBJ2-1,TRBD1,CASRRGQGVGEQFF,TGTGCCAGCAGACGGGGACAGGGGGTCGGTGAGCAGTTCTTC
20,TRBV7-2,many,TRBJ2-3,TRBD2,CASSLAPGLAGGASTDTQYF,TGTGCCAGCAGCTTAGCCCCCGGACTAGCGGGAGGTGCTAGCACAGATACGCAGTATTTT
14,TRBV6-1,few,TRBJ1-1,.,CASSFGGVNTEAFF,TGTGCCAGCAGTTTTGGGGGAGTGAACACTGAAGCTTTCTTT
14,TRBV6-1,.,TRBJ2-1,TRBD1,CASRDRQGADEQFF,TGTGCCAGCAGAGACCGACAGGGGGCAGATGAGCAGTTCTTC
14,TRBV7-8,.,TRBJ1-2,.,CASSLGQGNYGYTF,TGTGCCAGCAGCTTAGGGCAGGGGAACTATGGCTACACCTTC
16,TRBV7-2,few,TRBJ2-1,.,CASSLDVGSSYNEQFF,TGTGCCAGCAGCTTAGACGTAGGGAGCTCCTACAATGAGCAGTTCTTC
12,TRBV7-2,few,TRBJ2-1,.,CASSLNQGEQFF,TGTGCCAGCAGCTTAAATCAAGGTGAGCAGTTCTTC
17,TRBV5-1,.,TRBJ2-2,.,CASSLDPTRAIHGELFF,TGCGCCAGCAGCTTGGATCCGACTAGGGCGATCCACGGGGAGCTGTTTTTT
14,TRBV20-1,.,TRBJ2-7,.,CSAGGSSYTDTQYF,TGCAGTGCTGGGGGAAGCAGCTACACAGATACGCAGTACTTC
14,TRBV7-2,.,TRBJ2-7,TRBD1,CASSRDSLSYEQYF,TGTGCCAGCAGCCGGGACAGCCTCTCCTACGAGCAGTACTTC
16,TRBV7-6,.,TRBJ2-7,TRBD1,CASSRSQGSCAYEQYF,TGTGCTAGCAGCAGATCACAGGGGTCATGCGCCTACGAGCAGTACTTC
12,TRBV7-6,.,TRBJ2-4,TRBD1,CASSTDRGEQYF,TGTGCCAGCAGCACAGACAGGGGGGAGCAGTACTTC
14,TRBV6-6,.,TRBJ2-1,.,CASSYPDQRNEQFF,TGTGCCAGCAGTTATCCGGACCAAAGGAATGAGCAGTTCTTC
14,TRBV6-6,medium-sized,TRBJ1-1,.,CASSYRNMDTEAFF,TGTGCCAGCAGTTACCGCAACATGGACACTGAAGCTTTCTTT
14,TRBV9,.,TRBJ1-6,.,CASSVNSYNSPLHF,TGTGCCAGCAGCGTAAACTCCTATAATTCACCCCTCCACTTC
15,TRBV7-8,few,TRBJ2-1,TRBD2,CASSLAHQRGFEQFF,TGTGCCAGCAGCTTAGCGCATCAGCGGGGGTTTGAGCAGTTCTTC
15,TRBV28,once,TRBJ2-5,TRBD2,CASVAGVLTYNEQYF,TGTGCCAGCGTAGCGGGAGTGCTAACCTACAATGAGCAGTACTTC
13,TRBV7-6,.,TRBJ1-2,.,CASTNLQGYGYTF,TGTGCCAGCACCAATCTACAGGGCTATGGCTACACCTTC
15,TRBV7-8,once,TRBJ2-5,TRBD1,CASSFRDSPSNEQYF,TGTGCCAGCAGCTTCCGGGACAGCCCGTCCAATGAGCAGTACTTC
13,TRBV7-6,.,TRBJ2-1,.,CASSLAIGRRQFF,TGTGCCAGCAGCTTAGCTATAGGGAGACGACAGTTCTTC
14,TRBV6-1,.,TRBJ2-7,.,CASSAGGYSYEQYF,TGTGCCAGCAGTGCTGGCGGGTACTCCTACGAGCAGTACTTC
16,TRBV10-3,many,TRBJ1-1,.,CAISVGTRMGGTEAFF,TGTGCCATCAGTGTAGGGACACGCATGGGGGGCACTGAAGCTTTCTTT
15,TRBV7-6,few,TRBJ2-1,.,CASSRSLVSYNEQFF,TGTGCCAGCAGCCGTTCACTAGTGAGTTACAATGAGCAGTTCTTC
13,TRBV20-1,.,TRBJ2-6,.,CSAPKHGANVLTF,TGCAGTGCCCCTAAACATGGGGCCAACGTCCTGACTTTC
13,TRBV28,medium-sized,TRBJ1-4,TRBD1,CATKDRVGEKLFF,TGTGCCACGAAGGACAGGGTAGGTGAAAAACTGTTTTTT
13,TRBV7-2,few,TRBJ1-5,.,CASSLAKNQPQHF,TGTGCCAGCAGCTTAGCGAAGAATCAGCCCCAGCATTTT
16,TRBV14,many,TRBJ2-1,TRBD2,CASSQVRLARYNEQFF,TGTGCCAGCAGCCAAGTTCGACTAGCGAGATACAATGAGCAGTTCTTC